The clone carrying this TCR beta chain was detected only a few times. The authors' processing: Amplified reference gene primers provided the basis for estimating nucleated cell counts. This table comes from immunoSEQ multiplex PCR, and its TCRdb copy is limited to in-frame clones, with some not included. V, J and clone size reflect that table, while D and trimming were determined from the DNA. The repertoire holds about 250,000 clones, with just over 85% as singletons. The record originates from a study of blood T cell repertoires in COVID-19. About the study: PBMCs, B-cell-depleted T cells, or T cells were the source of the cDNA or gDNA that made up the material.

Residents of about two dozen US areas, aged roughly 18 to 95 years, made up the participants. In assigning cohorts, the study relied on participant-reported clinical history. Sequencing was performed on PBMCs or T cells enriched from blood (not recorded which). The sequence was obtained from a middle-aged man who had recovered from COVID-19.

The CDR3 reads CASSYLAGGKGDEQFF. Here the CDR3 DNA reads TGTGCCAGCAGTTATCTAGCGGGGGGCAAGGGGGATGAGCAGTTCTTC. The J gene is TRBJ2-1, the V gene TRBV6-2 or TRBV6-3, with 11 bases matching TRBD2. The germline V gene encodes CDR1 MNHEY and CDR2 SVGEGT. V lost 3 bases and J lost 8; bases outside the gene matches: 9. CDR3 size: 16 residues.